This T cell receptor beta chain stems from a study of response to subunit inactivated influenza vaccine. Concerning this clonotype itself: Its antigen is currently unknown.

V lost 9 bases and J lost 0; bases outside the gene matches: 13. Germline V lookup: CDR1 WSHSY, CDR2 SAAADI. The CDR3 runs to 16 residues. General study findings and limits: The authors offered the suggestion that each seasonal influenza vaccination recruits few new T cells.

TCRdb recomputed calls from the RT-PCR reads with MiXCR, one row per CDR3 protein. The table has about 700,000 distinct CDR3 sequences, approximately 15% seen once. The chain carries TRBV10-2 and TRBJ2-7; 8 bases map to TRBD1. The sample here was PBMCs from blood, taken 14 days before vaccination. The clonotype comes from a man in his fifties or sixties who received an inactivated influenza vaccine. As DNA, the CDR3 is TGCGCCAGTTCCGGGACAGGCAGAGGGTACTCCTACGAGCAGTACTTC. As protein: CASSGTGRGYSYEQYF.